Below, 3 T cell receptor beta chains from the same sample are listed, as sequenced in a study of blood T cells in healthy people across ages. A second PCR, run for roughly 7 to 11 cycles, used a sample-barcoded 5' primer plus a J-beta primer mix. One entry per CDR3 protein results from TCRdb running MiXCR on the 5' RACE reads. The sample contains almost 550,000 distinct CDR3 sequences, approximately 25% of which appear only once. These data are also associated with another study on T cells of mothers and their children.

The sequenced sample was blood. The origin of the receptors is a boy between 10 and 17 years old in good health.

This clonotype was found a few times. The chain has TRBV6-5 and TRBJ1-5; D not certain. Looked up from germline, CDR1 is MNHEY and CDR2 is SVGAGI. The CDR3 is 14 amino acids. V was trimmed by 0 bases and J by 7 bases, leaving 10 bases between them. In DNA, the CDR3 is TGTGCCAGCAGTTACTCGATTTTCGGGCAGCCCCAGCATTTT. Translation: CASSYSIFGQPQHF.

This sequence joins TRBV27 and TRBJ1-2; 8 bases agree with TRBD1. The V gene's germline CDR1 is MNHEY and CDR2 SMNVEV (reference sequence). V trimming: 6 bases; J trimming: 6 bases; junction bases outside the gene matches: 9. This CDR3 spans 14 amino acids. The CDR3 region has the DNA TGTGCCAGCAGATTTAGACAGGGGTTTGATGGCTACACCTTC. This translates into CASRFRQGFDGYTF.

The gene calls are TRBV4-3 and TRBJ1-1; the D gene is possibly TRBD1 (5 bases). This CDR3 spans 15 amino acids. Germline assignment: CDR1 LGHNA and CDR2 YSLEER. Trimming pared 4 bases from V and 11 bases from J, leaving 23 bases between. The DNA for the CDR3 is TGCGCCAGCAGCCCCACGGGGGACCCCGAAACGAGGGCTTTCTTT. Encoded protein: CASSPTGDPETRAFF.